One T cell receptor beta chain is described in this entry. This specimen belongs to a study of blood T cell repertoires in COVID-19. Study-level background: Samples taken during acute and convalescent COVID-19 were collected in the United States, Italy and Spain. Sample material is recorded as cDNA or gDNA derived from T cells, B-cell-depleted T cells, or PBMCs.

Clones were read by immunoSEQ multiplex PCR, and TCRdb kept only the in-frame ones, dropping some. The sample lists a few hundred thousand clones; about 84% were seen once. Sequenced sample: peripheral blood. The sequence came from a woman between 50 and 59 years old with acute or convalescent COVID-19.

CDR3: CASNLGQSQETQYF. CDR3 sequence (DNA): TGCGCCAGCAACCTGGGACAGTCCCAAGAGACCCAGTACTTC. The rearrangement joins TRBV5-1 to TRBJ2-5; 7 bases are shared with TRBD1. The CDR3 runs to 14 residues. Unmatched junction bases numbered 6, after V lost 6 bases and J lost 1 base. The germline V gene has CDR1 SGHRS and CDR2 YFSETQ.